The clone carrying this T cell receptor beta chain was detected once. Its antigen is not identified. The data originate from a study of OX40 agonist ivuxolimab in advanced cancers. Study-level findings and limits: Average numbers of expanded clones were greater in CD8+ T cells than in CD4+. The specificity for antigen of the expanded peripheral T cells was not determined.

CDR1 and CDR2 from the germline V gene are SGHDN and FVKESK. The CDR3 runs 16 residues. The V end was cut by 3 bases, the J end by 3 bases, with 17 bases between. Clones were sequenced by immunoSEQ multiplex PCR, and TCRdb holds only the in-frame ones, with some missing. In the table there are about 19,000 clones, around 80% of which are singletons. The sample here was CD4+ or CD8+ T cells sorted from blood, taken in a trial of the OX40 agonist ivuxolimab. This chain links TRBV14 with TRBJ2-5; no reliable D call. The receptor comes from an adult with an advanced solid tumor such as melanoma, head and neck, liver or kidney cancer. CDR3 sequence reads: CASSHWTITWEETQYF. Here the CDR3 DNA reads TGTGCCAGCAGCCACTGGACCATAACCTGGGAAGAGACCCAGTACTTC.